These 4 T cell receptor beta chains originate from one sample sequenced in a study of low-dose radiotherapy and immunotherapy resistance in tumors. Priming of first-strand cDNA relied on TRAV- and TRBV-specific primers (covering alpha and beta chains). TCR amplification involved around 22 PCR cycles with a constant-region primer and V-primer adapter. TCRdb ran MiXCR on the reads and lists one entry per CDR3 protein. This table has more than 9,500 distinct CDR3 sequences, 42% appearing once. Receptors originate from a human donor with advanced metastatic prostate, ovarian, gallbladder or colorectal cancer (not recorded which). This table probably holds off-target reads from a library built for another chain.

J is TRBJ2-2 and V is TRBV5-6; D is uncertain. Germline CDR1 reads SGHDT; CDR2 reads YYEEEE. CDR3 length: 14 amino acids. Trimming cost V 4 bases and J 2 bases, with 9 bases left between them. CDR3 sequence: CASSHDTNTGELFF. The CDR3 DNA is TGTGCCAGCAGCCACGACACAAACACCGGGGAGCTGTTTTTT.

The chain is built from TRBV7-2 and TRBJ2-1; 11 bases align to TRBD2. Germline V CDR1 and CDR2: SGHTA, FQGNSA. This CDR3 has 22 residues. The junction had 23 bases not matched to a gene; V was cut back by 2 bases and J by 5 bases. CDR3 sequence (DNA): TGTGCCAGCAGCTTAAGGCCCCGACAGGCCTTTACTAGCGGGAGCCCCCACAATGAGCAGTTCTTC. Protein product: CASSLRPRQAFTSGSPHNEQFF. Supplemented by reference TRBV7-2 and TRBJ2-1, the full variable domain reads GAGVSQSPSNKVTEKGKDVELRCDPISGHTALYWYRQSLGQGLEFLIYFQGNSAPDKSGLPSDRFSAERTGGSVSTLTIQRTQQEDSAVYLCASSLRPRQAFTSGSPHNEQFFGPGTRLTVL.

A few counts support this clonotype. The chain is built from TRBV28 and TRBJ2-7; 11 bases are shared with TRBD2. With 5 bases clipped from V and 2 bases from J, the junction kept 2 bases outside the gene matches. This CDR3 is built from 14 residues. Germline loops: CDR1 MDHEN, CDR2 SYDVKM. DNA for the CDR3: TGTGCCAGCAGTGTGACTAGCGGGGCCTACGAGCAGTACTTC. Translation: CASSVTSGAYEQYF. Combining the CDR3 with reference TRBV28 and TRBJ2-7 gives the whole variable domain DVKVTQSSRYLVKRTGEKVFLECVQDMDHENMFWYRQDPGLGLRLIYFSYDVKMKEKGDIPEGYSVSREKKERFSLILESASTNQTSMYLCASSVTSGAYEQYFGPGTRLTVT.

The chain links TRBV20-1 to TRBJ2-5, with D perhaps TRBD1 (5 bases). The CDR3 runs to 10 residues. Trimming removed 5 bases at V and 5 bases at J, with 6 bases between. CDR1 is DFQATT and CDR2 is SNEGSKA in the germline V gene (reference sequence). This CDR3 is CSAAGETQYF. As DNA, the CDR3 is TGCAGTGCTGCAGGGGAGACCCAGTACTTC.